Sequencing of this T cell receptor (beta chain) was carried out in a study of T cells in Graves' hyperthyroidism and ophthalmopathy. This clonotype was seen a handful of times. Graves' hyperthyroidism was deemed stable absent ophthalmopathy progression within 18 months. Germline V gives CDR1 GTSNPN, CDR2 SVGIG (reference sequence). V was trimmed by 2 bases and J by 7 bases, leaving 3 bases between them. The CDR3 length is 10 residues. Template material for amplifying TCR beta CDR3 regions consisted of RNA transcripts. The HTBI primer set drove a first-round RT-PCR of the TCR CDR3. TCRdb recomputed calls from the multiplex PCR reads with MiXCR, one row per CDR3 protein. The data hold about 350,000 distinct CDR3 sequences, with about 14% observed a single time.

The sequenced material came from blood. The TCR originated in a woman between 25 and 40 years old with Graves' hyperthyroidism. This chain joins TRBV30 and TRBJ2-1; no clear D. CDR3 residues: CAWSINEQFF. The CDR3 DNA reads TGTGCCTGGAGTATAAATGAGCAGTTCTTC.